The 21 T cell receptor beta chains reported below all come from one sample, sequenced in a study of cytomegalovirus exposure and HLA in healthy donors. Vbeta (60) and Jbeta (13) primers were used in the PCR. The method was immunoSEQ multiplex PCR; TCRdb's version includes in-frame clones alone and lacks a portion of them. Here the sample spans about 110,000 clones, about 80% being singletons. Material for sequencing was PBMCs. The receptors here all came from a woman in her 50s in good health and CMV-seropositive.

CDR3 amino acids: CASSLRGLAGKGDTQYF. The CDR3, as DNA: TGTGCCAGCAGCTTAAGGGGACTAGCGGGTAAGGGGGATACGCAGTATTTT. V usage is TRBV5-4 and J usage is TRBJ2-3, with 12 bases identical to TRBD2. After removal of 2 bases from V and 6 bases from J, the junction contained 10 bases not matched to a gene. CDR1 and CDR2 (germline): SGHNT, YYREEE (reference sequence). The length of the CDR3 is 17 residues.

CDR3 sequence reads: CASSLMAGGNTGELFF. CDR3 in DNA: TGTGCCAGCAGTTTAATGGCGGGGGGGAACACCGGGGAGCTGTTTTTT. This chain connects TRBV27 to TRBJ2-2, with 8 nucleotides matching TRBD2. This CDR3 spans 16 amino acids. V lost 2 bases and J lost 1; bases outside the gene matches: 3. Looked up from germline, CDR1 is MNHEY and CDR2 is SMNVEV (reference sequence).

The CDR3 DNA follows: TGTGCCAGCAGCCTTCTAGCGGGAGACCTAGAGACCCAGTACTTC. This codes for CASSLLAGDLETQYF. The chain carries TRBV7-2 and TRBJ2-5; 10 bases agree with TRBD2. Germline CDR1 reads SGHTA; CDR2 reads FQGNSA. V lost 5 bases to trimming and J lost 4 bases; unmatched junction nucleotides: 7. CDR3 length: 15 amino acids. The variable domain in full, completed from reference TRBV7-2 and TRBJ2-5, reads GAGVSQSPSNKVTEKGKDVELRCDPISGHTALYWYRQSLGQGLEFLIYFQGNSAPDKSGLPSDRFSAERTGGSVSTLTIQRTQQEDSAVYLCASSLLAGDLETQYFGPGTRLLVL.

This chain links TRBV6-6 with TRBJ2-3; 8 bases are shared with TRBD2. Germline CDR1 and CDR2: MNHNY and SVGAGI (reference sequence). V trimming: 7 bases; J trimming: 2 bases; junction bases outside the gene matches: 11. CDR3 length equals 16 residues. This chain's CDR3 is CASTVHREGFTDTQYF. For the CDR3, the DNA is TGTGCCAGCACCGTTCATCGGGAGGGGTTCACAGATACGCAGTATTTT.

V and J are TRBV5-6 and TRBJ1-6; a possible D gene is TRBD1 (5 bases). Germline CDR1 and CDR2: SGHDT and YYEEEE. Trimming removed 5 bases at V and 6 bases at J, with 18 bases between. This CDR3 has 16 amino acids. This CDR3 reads CASRGWERGGNSPLHF. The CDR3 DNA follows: TGTGCCAGCAGGGGCTGGGAACGGGGGGGTAATTCACCCCTCCACTTT.

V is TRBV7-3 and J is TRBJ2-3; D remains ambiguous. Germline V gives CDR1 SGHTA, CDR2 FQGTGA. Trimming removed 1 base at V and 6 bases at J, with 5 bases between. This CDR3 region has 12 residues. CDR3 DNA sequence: TGTGCCAGCAGCTTAAACTCGGATACGCAGTATTTT. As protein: CASSLNSDTQYF. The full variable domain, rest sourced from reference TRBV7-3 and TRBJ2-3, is GAGVSQTPSNKVTEKGKYVELRCDPISGHTALYWYRQSLGQGPEFLIYFQGTGAADDSGLPNDRFFAVRPEGSVSTLKIQRTERGDSAVYLCASSLNSDTQYFGPGTRLTVL.

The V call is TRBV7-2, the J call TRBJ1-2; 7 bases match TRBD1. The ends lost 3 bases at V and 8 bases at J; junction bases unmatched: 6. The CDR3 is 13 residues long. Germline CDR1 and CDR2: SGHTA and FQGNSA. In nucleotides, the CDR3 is TGTGCCAGCAGCTTCTGGGGACAGCCGGGCTACACCTTC. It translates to CASSFWGQPGYTF.

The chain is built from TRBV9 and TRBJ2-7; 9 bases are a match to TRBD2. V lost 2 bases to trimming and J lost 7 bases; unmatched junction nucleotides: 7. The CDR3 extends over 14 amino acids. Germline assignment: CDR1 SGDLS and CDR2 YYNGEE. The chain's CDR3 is CASSVVAGAVEQYF. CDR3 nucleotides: TGTGCCAGCAGCGTGGTAGCGGGAGCGGTAGAGCAGTACTTC.

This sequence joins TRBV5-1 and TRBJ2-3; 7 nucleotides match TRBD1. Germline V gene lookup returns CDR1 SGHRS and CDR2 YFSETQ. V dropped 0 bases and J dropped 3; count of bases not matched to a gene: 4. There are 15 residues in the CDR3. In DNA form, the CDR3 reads TGCGCCAGCAGCTTGGAGGGGGCCGGGACAGATACGCAGTATTTT. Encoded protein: CASSLEGAGTDTQYF. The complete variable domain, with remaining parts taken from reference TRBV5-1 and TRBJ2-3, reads KAGVTQTPRYLIKTRGQQVTLSCSPISGHRSVSWYQQTPGQGLQFLFEYFSETQRNKGNFPGRFSGRQFSNSRSEMNVSTLELGDSALYLCASSLEGAGTDTQYFGPGTRLTVL.

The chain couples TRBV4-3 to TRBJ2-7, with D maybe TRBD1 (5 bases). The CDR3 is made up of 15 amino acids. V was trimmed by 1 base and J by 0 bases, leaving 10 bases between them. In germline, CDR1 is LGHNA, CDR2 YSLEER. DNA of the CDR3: TGCGCCAGCAGCCAAGGGGAAGACAGCTCCTACGAGCAGTACTTC. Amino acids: CASSQGEDSSYEQYF.

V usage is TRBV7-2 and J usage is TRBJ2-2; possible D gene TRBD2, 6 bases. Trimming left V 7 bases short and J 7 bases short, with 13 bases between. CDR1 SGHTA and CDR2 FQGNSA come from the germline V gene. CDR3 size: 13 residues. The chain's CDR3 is CASTRRRVGELFF. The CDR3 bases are TGTGCCAGCACCCGAAGGAGGGTCGGGGAGCTGTTTTTT.

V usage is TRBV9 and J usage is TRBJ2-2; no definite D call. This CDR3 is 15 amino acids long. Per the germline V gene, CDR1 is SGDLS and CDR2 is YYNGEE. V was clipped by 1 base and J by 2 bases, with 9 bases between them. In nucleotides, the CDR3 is TGTGCCAGCAGCGTAACCGGCGGAAACACCGGGGAGCTGTTTTTT. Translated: CASSVTGGNTGELFF.

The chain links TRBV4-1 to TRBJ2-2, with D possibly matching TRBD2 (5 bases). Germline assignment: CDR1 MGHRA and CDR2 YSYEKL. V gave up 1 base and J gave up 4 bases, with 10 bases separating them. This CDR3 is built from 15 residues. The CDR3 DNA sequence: TGCGCCAGCAGCCAAGGACCTAGCTCCACCGGGGAGCTGTTTTTT. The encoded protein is CASSQGPSSTGELFF.

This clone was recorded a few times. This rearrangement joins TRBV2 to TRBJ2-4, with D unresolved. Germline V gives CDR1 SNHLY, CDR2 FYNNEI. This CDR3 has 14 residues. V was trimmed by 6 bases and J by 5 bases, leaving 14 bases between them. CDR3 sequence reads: CASRSVSSQNIQYF. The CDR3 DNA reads TGTGCCAGCAGATCGGTGAGCTCCCAAAACATTCAGTACTTC.

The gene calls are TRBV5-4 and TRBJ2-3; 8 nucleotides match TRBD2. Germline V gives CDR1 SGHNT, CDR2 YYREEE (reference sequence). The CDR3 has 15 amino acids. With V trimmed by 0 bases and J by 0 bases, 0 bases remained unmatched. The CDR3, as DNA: TGTGCCAGCAGCTTGGGACTAGCGAGCACAGATACGCAGTATTTT. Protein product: CASSLGLASTDTQYF.

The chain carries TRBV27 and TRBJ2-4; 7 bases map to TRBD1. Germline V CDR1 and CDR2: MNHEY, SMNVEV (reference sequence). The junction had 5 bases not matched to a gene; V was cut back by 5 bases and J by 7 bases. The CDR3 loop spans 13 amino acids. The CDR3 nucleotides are TGTGCCAGCAGTCCACAGGGGACGAACATTCAGTACTTC. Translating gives CASSPQGTNIQYF.

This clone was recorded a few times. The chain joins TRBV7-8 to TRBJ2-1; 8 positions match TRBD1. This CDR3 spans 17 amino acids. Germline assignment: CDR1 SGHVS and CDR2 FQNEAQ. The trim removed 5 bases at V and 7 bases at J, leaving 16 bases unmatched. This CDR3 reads CASSLFETGGLANEQFF. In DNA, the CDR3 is TGTGCCAGCAGCCTCTTCGAAACAGGGGGATTGGCGAATGAGCAGTTCTTC.

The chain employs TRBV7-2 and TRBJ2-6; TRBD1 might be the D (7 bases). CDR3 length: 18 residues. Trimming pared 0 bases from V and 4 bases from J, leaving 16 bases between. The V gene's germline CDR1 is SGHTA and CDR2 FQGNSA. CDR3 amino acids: CASSLALTGREGANVLTF. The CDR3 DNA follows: TGTGCCAGCAGCTTAGCATTGACAGGGCGGGAAGGGGCCAACGTCCTGACTTTC.

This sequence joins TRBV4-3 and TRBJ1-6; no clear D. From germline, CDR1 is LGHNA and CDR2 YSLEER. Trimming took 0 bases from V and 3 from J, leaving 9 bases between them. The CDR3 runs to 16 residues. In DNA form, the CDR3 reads TGCGCCAGCAGCCAAGACCGAGTTGGCTATAATTCACCCCTCCACTTT. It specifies CASSQDRVGYNSPLHF.

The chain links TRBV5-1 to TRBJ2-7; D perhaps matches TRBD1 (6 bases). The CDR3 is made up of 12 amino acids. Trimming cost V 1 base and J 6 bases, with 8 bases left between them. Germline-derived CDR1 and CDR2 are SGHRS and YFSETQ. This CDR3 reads CASSLKGVEQYF. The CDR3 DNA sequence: TGCGCCAGCAGCTTGAAGGGGGTCGAGCAGTACTTC.

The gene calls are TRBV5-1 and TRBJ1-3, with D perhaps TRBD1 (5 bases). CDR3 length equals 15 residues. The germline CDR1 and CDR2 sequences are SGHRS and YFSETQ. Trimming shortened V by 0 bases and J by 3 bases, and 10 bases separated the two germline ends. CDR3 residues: CASSLASGGGNTIYF. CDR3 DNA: TGCGCCAGCAGCTTGGCCTCCGGGGGTGGAAACACCATATATTTT.